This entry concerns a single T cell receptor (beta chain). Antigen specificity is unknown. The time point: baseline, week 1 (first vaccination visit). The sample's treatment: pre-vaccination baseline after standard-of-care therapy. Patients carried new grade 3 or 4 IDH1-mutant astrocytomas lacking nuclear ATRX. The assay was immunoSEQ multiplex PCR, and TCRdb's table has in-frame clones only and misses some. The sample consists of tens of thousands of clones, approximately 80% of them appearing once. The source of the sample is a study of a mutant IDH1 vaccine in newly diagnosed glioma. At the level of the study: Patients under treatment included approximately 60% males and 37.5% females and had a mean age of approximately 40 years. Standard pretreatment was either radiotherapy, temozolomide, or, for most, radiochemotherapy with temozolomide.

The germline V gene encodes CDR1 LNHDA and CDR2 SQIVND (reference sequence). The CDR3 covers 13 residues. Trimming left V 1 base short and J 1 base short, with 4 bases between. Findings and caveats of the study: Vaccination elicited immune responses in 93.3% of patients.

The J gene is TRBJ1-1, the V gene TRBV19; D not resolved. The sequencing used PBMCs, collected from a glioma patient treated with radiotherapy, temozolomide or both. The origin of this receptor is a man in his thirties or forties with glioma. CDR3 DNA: TGTGCCAGTAGTATAGGCGGGAACACTGAAGCTTTCTTT. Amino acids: CASSIGGNTEAFF.